This T cell receptor beta chain was profiled in a study of blood T cell repertoires in COVID-19. Turning to the study itself: Collection of acute and convalescent COVID-19 samples took place in the United States, Italy and Spain. T cells, B-cell-depleted T cells, or PBMCs supplied cDNA or gDNA.

Germline-derived CDR1 and CDR2 are MNHEY and SVGAGI. CDR3 length: 15 residues. Germline trimming cut 0 bases from V and 8 bases from J; bases unmatched to any gene: 7. Seattle patients were enrolled while actively infected and followed longitudinally. Per the original methods: It was from reference gene primer amplification that nucleated cell counts were estimated. Sequencing used immunoSEQ multiplex PCR; TCRdb keeps in-frame clones, though not all of them. V and J calls and clone size are copied from that table; D and trimming were computed from the DNA. Found here are fewer than 50,000 clones, around 74% of them singletons; the top ten hold about 10%.

This clonotype originated in a man in his sixties or seventies with COVID-19, enrolled during active disease. The sequenced material came from peripheral blood. The chain couples TRBV6-5 to TRBJ1-3, with 7 positions matching TRBD1. CDR3 sequence: CASSYSEGRGDTIYF. The DNA for the CDR3 is TGTGCCAGCAGTTACTCGGAGGGCAGGGGGGACACCATATATTTT.